The next 13 T cell receptor beta chains were all read from a single sample in a study of T cell repertoires in ileal Crohn's disease. Stated time point: inflamed ileum from the surgical specimen. This table comes from immunoSEQ multiplex PCR, and its TCRdb copy is limited to in-frame clones, with some not included. Altogether about 16,000 clones are present, around 90% being singletons, with the ten largest covering 7.1%. Sequencing was performed on ileal tissue. The receptor set was obtained from an adult with Crohn's disease.

The CDR3 DNA reads as TGTGCCAGCAGCACAGGAACTTTTAATCAGCCCCAGCATTTT. It is translated as CASSTGTFNQPQHF. This sequence joins TRBV27 and TRBJ1-5, with D perhaps matching TRBD1 (5 bases). Looked up from germline, CDR1 is MNHEY and CDR2 is SMNVEV (reference sequence). V was cut by 6 bases and J by 4 bases, with 13 bases left in between. The CDR3 totals 14 residues.

V gene TRBV21-1 combines with J gene TRBJ1-3. TRBV21-1 is deemed a pseudogene. The length of the CDR3 is 15 residues. For the CDR3, the DNA is TGTGCCAGCAGCAAAGGGGGGAGCTCTGGAAACACCATATATTTT. Its translation: CASSKGGSSGNTIYF.

The rearrangement uses TRBV4-2 and TRBJ1-2; D uncertain. V was clipped by 4 bases and J by 8 bases, with 8 bases between them. Per germline, CDR1 LGHNA and CDR2 YNFKEQ. This CDR3 contains 11 residues. The DNA of the CDR3 is TGTGCCAGCAGCCCCGGACCGGGCTACACCTTC. It specifies CASSPGPGYTF.

The chain recombines TRBV6-1 with TRBJ2-7, with 7 bases identical to TRBD2. There are 15 residues in the CDR3. V gave up 5 bases and J gave up 0 bases; unmatched junction bases: 7. CDR1 is MNHNS and CDR2 is SASEGT in the germline V gene. The CDR3 here is CASSLTSWSSYEQYF. Written as DNA, the CDR3 is TGTGCCAGCAGTCTGACTAGCTGGAGCTCCTACGAGCAGTACTTC.

The chain recombines TRBV7-2 with TRBJ1-6; D possibly corresponds to TRBD1 (5 bases). V was shortened by 4 bases and J by 8 bases, with 6 bases between the two germline ends. The germline V gene encodes CDR1 SGHTA and CDR2 FQGNSA. The CDR3 runs to 12 residues. CDR3 protein: CASSSQDSPLHF. The CDR3 coding sequence is TGTGCCAGCAGCTCACAGGATTCACCCCTCCACTTT.

V usage is TRBV7-8 and J usage is TRBJ1-5; 10 nucleotides match TRBD1. V lost 0 bases to trimming and J lost 6 bases; unmatched junction nucleotides: 14. This CDR3 is built from 19 residues. The germline V gene encodes CDR1 SGHVS and CDR2 FQNEAQ. DNA of the CDR3: TGTGCCAGCAGCTTAGCGGGACAGGGGAAGTACAGCTCCAGTCAGCCCCAGCATTTT. Residues: CASSLAGQGKYSSSQPQHF.

The chain uses TRBV9 and TRBJ2-2; D is uncertain. V shed 0 bases and J shed 1 base, with 1 base lying between them. The CDR3 runs to 13 residues. The germline gives CDR1 SGDLS, CDR2 YYNGEE. CDR3 sequence: CASSVENTGELFF. The CDR3 region has the DNA TGTGCCAGCAGCGTAGAGAACACCGGGGAGCTGTTTTTT.

The chain has TRBV6-1 and TRBJ2-7; D is undetermined. The CDR3 is made up of 11 amino acids. The V end was cut by 3 bases, the J end by 2 bases, with 2 bases between. The germline CDR1 and CDR2 sequences are MNHNS and SASEGT. The CDR3 protein is CASSEPYEQYF. In DNA, the CDR3 is TGTGCCAGCAGTGAGCCCTACGAGCAGTACTTC.

The V call is TRBV11-1, the J call TRBJ1-3, with D uncertain. CDR1 is SGHAT, CDR2 FQDESV, per germline (reference sequence). The V gene lost 3 bases and the J gene lost 0 bases, with 9 bases spanning the gap. CDR3 length equals 15 residues. CDR3 coding DNA: TGTGCCAGCAGCTTCTACAGAGACTCTGGAAACACCATATATTTT. Its protein product is CASSFYRDSGNTIYF.

The rearrangement links TRBV7-9 to TRBJ2-7, with 7 positions matching TRBD2. From germline, CDR1 is SEHNR and CDR2 FQNEAQ (reference sequence). Germline trimming cut 5 bases from V and 11 bases from J; bases unmatched to any gene: 12. This CDR3 has 13 residues. The CDR3 reads CASSPRGPGGEYF. The CDR3 coding sequence is TGTGCCAGCAGCCCTAGGGGCCCGGGGGGAGAGTACTTC.

The V and J genes are TRBV5-1 and TRBJ1-1; D call uncertain. Germline V gene data show CDR1 as SGHRS and CDR2 as YFSETQ. The V gene lost 7 bases and the J gene lost 0 bases, with 13 bases spanning the gap. This CDR3 region has 14 residues. CDR3 DNA: TGCGCCAGCGCGGAAGGCCCCATGAACACTGAAGCTTTCTTT. Translation: CASAEGPMNTEAFF.

The chain couples TRBV4-2 to TRBJ2-2; a weak D match, TRBD2 (5 bases). Germline loops: CDR1 LGHNA, CDR2 YNFKEQ. Trimming left V 0 bases short and J 3 bases short, with 11 bases between. The CDR3 totals 16 residues. The CDR3 loop is CASSQDRPGDTGELFF. CDR3 nucleotide sequence: TGTGCCAGCAGCCAAGATCGGCCCGGGGACACCGGGGAGCTGTTTTTT.

This sequence joins TRBV11-2 and TRBJ2-1; 13 bases fit TRBD2. After removal of 5 bases from V and 9 bases from J, the junction contained 7 bases not matched to a gene. CDR3 length: 15 amino acids. CDR1 is SGHAT and CDR2 is FQNNGV in the germline V gene. In DNA, the CDR3 is TGTGCCAGCAGCCTCAGACTAGCGGGGGGAGGTGAGCAGTTCTTC. Its translation is CASSLRLAGGGEQFF.